This TCR beta chain is from a study of CD8 T cells in ankylosing spondylitis. Germline CDR1 SGHRS, CDR2 YFSETQ. V was clipped by 1 base and J by 5 bases, with 12 bases between them. This CDR3 is 15 amino acids long. TCRdb re-called the 5' RACE reads with MiXCR, one entry per CDR3 protein. The sample lists just under 550,000 distinct CDR3 sequences, about 12% occurring once. General observations from the study: Roughly eight highly homologous variants made up a TCR beta motif, and this motif appeared characteristic of ankylosing spondylitis blood.

About this clonotype: Its antigen is not identified.

This clonotype originated in a male donor with ankylosing spondylitis. The sample taken for sequencing was blood, either unsorted or a sorted T cell fraction (not recorded which). The chain employs TRBV5-1 and TRBJ2-2; D possibly corresponds to TRBD2 (6 bases). CDR3 nucleotides: TGCGCCAGCAGCTTGTTGGGAGGCGGAACCGGGGAGCTGTTTTTT. Its protein product is CASSLLGGGTGELFF.